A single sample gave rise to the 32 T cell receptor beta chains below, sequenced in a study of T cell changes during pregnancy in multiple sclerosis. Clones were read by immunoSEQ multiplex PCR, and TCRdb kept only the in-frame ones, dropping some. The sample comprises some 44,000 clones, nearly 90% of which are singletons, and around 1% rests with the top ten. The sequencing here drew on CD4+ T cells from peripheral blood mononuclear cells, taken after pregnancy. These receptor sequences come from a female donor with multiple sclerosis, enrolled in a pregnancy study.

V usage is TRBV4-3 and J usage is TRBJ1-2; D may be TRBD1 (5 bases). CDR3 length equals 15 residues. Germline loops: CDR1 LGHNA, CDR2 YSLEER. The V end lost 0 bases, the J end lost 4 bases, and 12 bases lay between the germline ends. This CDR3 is CASSQDFGGSYGYTF. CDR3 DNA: TGCGCCAGCAGCCAAGATTTCGGGGGTAGCTATGGCTACACCTTC.

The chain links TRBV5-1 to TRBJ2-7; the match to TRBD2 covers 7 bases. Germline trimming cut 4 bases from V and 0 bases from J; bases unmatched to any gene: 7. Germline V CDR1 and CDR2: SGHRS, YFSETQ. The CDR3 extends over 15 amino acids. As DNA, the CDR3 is TGCGCCAGCAGCCTTCTAGCGGCTAGCTCCTACGAGCAGTACTTC. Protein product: CASSLLAASSYEQYF.

Here the CDR3 DNA reads TGTGCCAGCAGTCGGCGAAGCGGCACCGGGGAGCTGTTTTTT. This translates into CASSRRSGTGELFF. The rearrangement links TRBV6-5 to TRBJ2-2; perhaps TRBD2 as D (5 bases). There are 14 residues in the CDR3. Germline-derived CDR1 and CDR2 are MNHEY and SVGAGI. Trimming took 5 bases from V and 4 from J, leaving 11 bases between them.

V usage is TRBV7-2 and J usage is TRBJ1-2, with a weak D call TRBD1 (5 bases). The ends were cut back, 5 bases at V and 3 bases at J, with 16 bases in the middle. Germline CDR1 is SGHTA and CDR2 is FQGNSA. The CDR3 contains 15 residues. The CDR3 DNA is TGTGCCAGCAGCCCCATTGGGCCGGGGGACTATGGCTACACCTTC. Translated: CASSPIGPGDYGYTF.

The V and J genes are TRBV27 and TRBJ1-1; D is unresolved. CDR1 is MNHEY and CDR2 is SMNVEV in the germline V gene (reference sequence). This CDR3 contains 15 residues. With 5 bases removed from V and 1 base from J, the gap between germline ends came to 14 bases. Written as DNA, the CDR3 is TGTGCCAGCAGTGCGTTTGACGGCGGGAACACTGAAGCTTTCTTT. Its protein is CASSAFDGGNTEAFF.

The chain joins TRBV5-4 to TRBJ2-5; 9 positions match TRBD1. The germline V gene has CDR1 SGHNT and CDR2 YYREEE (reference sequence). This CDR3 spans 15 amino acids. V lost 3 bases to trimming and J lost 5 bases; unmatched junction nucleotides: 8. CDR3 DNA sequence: TGTGCCAGCAGCTCGGGGACAGGGAAACGCGAGACCCAGTACTTC. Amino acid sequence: CASSSGTGKRETQYF.

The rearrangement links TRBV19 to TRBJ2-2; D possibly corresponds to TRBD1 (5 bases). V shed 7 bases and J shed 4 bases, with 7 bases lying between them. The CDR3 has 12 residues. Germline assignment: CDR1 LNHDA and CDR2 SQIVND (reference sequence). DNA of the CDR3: TGTGCCAGTAAAAGGGGCACCGGGGAGCTGTTTTTT. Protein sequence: CASKRGTGELFF.

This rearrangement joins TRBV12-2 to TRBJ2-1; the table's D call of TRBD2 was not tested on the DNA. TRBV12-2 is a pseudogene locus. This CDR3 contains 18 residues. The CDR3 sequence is CASRLAPLTGTSGGEQFF. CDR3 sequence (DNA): TGTGCAAGTCGCTTAGCCCCTCTAACCGGGACTAGCGGGGGGGAGCAGTTCTTC.

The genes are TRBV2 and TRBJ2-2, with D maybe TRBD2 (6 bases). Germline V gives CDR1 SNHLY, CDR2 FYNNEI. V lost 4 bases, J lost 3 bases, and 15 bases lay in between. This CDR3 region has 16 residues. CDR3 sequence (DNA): TGTGCCAGCAGTGCGGGACTCAGGAGGGACACCGGGGAGCTGTTTTTT. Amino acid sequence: CASSAGLRRDTGELFF.

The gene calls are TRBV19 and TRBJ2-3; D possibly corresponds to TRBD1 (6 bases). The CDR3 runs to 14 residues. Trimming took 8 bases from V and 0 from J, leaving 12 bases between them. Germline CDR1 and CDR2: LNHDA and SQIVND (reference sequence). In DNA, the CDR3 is TGTGCCAGTCGGGACACCGGTAGCACAGATACGCAGTATTTT. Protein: CASRDTGSTDTQYF.

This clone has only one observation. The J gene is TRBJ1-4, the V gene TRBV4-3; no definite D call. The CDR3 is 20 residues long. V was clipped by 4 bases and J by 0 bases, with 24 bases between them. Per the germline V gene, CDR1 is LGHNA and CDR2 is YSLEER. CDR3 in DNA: TGCGCCAGCAGCCCTCAACCCCCGGGTACCGGCTCTGCAACTAATGAAAAACTGTTTTTT. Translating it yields CASSPQPPGTGSATNEKLFF.

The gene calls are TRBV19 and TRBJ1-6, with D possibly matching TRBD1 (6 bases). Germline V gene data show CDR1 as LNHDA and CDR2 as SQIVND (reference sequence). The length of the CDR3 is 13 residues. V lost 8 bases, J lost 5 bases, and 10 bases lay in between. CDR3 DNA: TGTGCCAGTCGACAGGTGGATAATTCACCCCTCCACTTT. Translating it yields CASRQVDNSPLHF. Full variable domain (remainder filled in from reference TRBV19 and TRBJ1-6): DGGITQSPKYLFRKEGQNVTLSCEQNLNHDAMYWYRQDPGQGLRLIYYSQIVNDFQKGDIAEGYSVSREKKESFPLTVTSAQKNPTAFYLCASRQVDNSPLHFGNGTRLTVT.

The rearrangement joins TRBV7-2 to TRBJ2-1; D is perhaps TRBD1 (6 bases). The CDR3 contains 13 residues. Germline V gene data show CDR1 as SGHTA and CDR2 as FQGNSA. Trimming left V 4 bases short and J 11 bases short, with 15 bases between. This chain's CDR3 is CASSSDPRGKQFF. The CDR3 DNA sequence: TGTGCCAGCAGCTCAGACCCTAGGGGGAAGCAGTTCTTC.

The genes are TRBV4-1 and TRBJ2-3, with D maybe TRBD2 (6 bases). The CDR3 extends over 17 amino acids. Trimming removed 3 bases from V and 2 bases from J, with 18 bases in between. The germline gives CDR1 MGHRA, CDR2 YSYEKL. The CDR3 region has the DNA TGCGCCAGCAGCCAGGGATTCGGGACTCGCCTCACAGATACGCAGTATTTT. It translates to CASSQGFGTRLTDTQYF.

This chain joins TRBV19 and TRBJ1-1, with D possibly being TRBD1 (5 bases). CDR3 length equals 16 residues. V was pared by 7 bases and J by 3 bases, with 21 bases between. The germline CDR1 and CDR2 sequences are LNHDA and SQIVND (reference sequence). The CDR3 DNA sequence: TGTGCCAGTACTGGGGGGTTTTTTACAGGTTACACTGAAGCTTTCTTT. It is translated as CASTGGFFTGYTEAFF.

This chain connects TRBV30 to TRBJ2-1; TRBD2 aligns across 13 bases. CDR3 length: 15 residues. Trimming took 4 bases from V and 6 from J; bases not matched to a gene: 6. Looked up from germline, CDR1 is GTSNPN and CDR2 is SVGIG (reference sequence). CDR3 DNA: TGTGCCTGGACCAGGACTAGCGGGGGTATCAATGAGCAGTTCTTC. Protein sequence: CAWTRTSGGINEQFF.

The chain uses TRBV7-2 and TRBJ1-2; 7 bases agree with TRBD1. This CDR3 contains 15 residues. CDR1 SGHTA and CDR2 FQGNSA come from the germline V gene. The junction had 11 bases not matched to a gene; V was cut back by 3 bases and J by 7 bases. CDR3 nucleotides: TGTGCCAGCAGCTTCCCGCTGGCAGGGGGTGGTGGCTACACCTTC. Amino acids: CASSFPLAGGGGYTF.

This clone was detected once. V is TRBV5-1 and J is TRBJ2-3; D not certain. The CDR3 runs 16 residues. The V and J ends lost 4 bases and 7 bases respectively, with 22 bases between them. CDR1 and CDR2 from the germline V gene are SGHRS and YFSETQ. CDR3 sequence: CASSLVFSRIRYTQYF. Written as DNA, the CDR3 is TGCGCCAGCAGCCTTGTATTCTCACGGATCAGGTATACGCAGTATTTT.

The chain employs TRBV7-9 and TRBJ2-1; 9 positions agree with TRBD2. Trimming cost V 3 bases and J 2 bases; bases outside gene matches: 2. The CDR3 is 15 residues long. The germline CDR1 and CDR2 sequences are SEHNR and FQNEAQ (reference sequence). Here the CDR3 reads CASSLRGGPYNEQFF. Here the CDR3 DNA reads TGTGCCAGCAGCTTGCGGGGGGGCCCCTACAATGAGCAGTTCTTC.

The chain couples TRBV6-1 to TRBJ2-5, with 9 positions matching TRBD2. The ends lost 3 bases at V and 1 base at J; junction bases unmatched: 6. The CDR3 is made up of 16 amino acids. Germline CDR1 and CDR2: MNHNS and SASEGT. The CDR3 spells CASSDSGGWGQETQYF. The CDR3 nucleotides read TGTGCCAGCAGTGATAGCGGGGGCTGGGGCCAAGAGACCCAGTACTTC.

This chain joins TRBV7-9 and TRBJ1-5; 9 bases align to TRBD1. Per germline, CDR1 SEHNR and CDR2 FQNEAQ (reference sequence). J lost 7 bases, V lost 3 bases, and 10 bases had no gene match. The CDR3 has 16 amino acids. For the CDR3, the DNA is TGTGCCAGCAGCTTGGCTGCCGGGACAGGGACCCAGCCCCAGCATTTT. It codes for CASSLAAGTGTQPQHF.

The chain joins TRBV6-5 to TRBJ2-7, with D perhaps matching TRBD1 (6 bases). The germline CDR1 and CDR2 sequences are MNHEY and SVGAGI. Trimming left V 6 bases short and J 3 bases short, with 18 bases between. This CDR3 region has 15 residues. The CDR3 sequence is CASSRSPGTSYEQYF. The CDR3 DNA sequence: TGTGCCAGCAGCCGCTCCCCCGGGACAAGCTACGAGCAGTACTTC.

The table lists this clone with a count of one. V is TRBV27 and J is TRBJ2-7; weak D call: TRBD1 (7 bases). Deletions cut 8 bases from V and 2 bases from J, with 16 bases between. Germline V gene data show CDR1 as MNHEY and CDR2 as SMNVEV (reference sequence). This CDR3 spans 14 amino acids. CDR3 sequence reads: CASLTFRGAYEQYF. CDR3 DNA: TGTGCCAGCTTAACATTCAGGGGGGCCTACGAGCAGTACTTC.

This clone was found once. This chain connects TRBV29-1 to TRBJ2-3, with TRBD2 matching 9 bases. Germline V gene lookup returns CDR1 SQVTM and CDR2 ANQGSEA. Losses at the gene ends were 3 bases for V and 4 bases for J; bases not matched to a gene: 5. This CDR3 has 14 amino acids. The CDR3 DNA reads TGCAGCGTTGATAGCGGGGGCGGGGCAGATACGCAGTATTTT. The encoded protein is CSVDSGGGADTQYF.

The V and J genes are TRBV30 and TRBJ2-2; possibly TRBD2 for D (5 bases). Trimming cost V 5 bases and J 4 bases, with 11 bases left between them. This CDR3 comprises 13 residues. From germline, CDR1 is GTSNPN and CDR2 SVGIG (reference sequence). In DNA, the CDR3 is TGTGCCTGGCGGAAGGCGGGCACCGGGGAGCTGTTTTTT. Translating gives CAWRKAGTGELFF.

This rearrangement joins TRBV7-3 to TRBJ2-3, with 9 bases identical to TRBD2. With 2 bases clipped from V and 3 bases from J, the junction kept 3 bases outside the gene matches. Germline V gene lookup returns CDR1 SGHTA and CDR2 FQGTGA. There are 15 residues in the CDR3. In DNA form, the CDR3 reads TGTGCCAGCAGCTTAGGGCTAGCGGGGACAGATACGCAGTATTTT. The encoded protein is CASSLGLAGTDTQYF.

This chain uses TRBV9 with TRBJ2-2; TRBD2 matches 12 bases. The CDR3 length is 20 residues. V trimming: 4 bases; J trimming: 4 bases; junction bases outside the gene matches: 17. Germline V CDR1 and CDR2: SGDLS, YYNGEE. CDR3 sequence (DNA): TGTGCCAGCAGCCTCACCCTGAAGACTAGCGGGGGACCAGGCACCGGGGAGCTGTTTTTT. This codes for CASSLTLKTSGGPGTGELFF.

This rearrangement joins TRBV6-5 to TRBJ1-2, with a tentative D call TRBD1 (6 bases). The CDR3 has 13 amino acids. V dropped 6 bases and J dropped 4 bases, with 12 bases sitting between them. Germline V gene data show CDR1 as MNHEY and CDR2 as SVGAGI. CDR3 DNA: TGTGCCAGCAGACTACAGGGTGTCTATGGCTACACCTTC. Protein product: CASRLQGVYGYTF.

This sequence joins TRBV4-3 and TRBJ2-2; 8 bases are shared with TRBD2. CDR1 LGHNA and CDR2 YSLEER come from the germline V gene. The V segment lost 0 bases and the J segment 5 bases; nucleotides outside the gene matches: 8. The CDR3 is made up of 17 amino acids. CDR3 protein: CASSQEFWAGGTGELFF. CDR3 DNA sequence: TGCGCCAGCAGCCAAGAATTCTGGGCGGGGGGTACCGGGGAGCTGTTTTTT.

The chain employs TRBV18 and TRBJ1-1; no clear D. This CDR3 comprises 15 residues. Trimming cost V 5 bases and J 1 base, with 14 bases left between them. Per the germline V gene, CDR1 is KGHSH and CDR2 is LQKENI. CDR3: CASSTAQASNTEAFF. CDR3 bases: TGTGCCAGCTCAACGGCCCAGGCCTCGAACACTGAAGCTTTCTTT.

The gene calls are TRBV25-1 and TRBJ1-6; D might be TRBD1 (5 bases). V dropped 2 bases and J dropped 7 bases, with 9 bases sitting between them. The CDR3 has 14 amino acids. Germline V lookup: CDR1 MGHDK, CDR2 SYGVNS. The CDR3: CASSEGAVNSPLHF. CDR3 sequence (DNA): TGTGCCAGCAGTGAAGGGGCAGTCAATTCACCCCTCCACTTT. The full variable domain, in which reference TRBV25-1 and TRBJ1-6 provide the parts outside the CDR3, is EADIYQTPRYLVIGTGKKITLECSQTMGHDKMYWYQQDPGMELHLIHYSYGVNSTEKGDLSSESTVSRIRTEHFPLTLESARPSHTSQYLCASSEGAVNSPLHFGNGTRLTVT.

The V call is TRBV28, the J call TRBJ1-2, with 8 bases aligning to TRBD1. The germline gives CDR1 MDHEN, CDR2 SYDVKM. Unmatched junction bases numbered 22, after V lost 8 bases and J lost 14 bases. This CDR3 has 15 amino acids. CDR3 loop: CASALGQGAYRTGTF. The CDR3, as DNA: TGTGCCAGCGCCCTGGGGCAGGGGGCGTACAGGACGGGGACCTTC.